The table lists the clone carrying this T cell receptor beta chain with a few counts. Its cognate antigen is unknown. For around ten days, roughly 9.4 x 10^4 sorted CD4+ cells grew with T cell-depleted PBMCs and CEF. This sample is drawn from a study of CD4 T cells in relation to SARS-CoV-2 and coronaviruses. Study-wide results and limits: This crossreactivity analysis covered spike protein alone, no other viral proteins.

CDR3 length: 15 residues. Trimming removed 4 bases from V and 5 bases from J; junction bases left unmatched: 11. Germline CDR1 SGDLS, CDR2 YYNGEE. Profiled with immunoSEQ multiplex PCR; TCRdb holds only in-frame clones, not every one. The sample includes tens of thousands of clones, 77% of them seen just once. This TCR came from an adult with COVID-19. Sequenced material: memory CD4+ T cells from PBMCs, cultured in vitro. V gene TRBV9 combines with J gene TRBJ1-1; the match to TRBD1 covers 7 bases. In DNA, the CDR3 is TGTGCCAGCAGCCCCCCCAGGGGGGGAGGAACTGAAGCTTTCTTT. This translates into CASSPPRGGGTEAFF.